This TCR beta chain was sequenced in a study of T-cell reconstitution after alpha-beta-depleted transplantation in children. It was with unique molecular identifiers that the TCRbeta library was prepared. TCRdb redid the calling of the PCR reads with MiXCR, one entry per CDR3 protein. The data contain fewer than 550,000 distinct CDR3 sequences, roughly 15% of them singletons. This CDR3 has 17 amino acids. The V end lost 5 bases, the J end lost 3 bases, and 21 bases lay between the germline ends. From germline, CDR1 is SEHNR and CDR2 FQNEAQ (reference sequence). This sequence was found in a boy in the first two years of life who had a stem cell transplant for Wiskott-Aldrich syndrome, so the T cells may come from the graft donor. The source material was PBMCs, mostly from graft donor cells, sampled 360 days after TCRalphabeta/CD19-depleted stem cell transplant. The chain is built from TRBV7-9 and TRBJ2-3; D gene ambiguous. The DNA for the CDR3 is TGTGCCAGCAGCCTGACCGCCTCGCTAAAAGGGACAGATACGCAGTATTTT. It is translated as CASSLTASLKGTDTQYF.